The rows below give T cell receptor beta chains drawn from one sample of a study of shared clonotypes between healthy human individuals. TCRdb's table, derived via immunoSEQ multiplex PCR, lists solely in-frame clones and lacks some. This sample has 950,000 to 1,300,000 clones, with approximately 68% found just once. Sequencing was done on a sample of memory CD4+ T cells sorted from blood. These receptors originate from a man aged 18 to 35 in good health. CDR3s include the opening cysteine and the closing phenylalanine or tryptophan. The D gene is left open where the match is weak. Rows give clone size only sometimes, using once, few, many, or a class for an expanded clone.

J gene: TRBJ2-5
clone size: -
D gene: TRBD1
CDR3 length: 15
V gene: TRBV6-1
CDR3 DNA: TGTGCCAGCAGTAAAGGCTCGACAGGGCCAGAGACCCAGTACTTC
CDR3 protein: CASSKGSTGPETQYF

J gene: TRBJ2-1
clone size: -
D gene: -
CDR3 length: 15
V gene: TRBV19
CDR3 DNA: TGTGCCAGTAGTATATGGGGAGCCGAGGTGAATGAGCAGTTCTTC
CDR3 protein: CASSIWGAEVNEQFF

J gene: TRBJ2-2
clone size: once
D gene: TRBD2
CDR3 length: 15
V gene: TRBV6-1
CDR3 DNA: TGTGCCAGCTGGCTAGCGGGGGGCCCGCCCGGGGAGCTGTTTTTT
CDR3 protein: CASWLAGGPPGELFF

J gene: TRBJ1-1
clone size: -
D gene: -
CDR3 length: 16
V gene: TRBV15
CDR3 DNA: TGTGCCACCAGCAGAGGGGCCGGGGGGACAAACACTGAAGCTTTCTTT
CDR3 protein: CATSRGAGGTNTEAFF

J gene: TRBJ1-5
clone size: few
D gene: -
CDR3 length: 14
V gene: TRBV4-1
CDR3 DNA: TGCGCCAGCAGCCAAGATGGGAGGAATCAGCCCCAGCATTTT
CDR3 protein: CASSQDGRNQPQHF

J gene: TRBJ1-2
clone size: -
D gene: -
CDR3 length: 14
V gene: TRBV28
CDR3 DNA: TGTGCCAGCAGTTTGGACCTCGGCGGCTATGGCTACACCTTC
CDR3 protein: CASSLDLGGYGYTF

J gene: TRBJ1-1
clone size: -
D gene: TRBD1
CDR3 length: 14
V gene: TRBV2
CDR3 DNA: TGTGCCAGCAGTCCCCAGGGGGCCAACACTGAAGCTTTCTTT
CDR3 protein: CASSPQGANTEAFF

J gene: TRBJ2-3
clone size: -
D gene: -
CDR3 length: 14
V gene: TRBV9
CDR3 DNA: TGTGCCAGCAGCGTAAGGGGTAACACAGATACGCAGTATTTT
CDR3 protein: CASSVRGNTDTQYF

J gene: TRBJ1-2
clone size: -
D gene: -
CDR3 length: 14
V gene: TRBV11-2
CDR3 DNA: TGTGCCAGCAGCTTATCGCGAGTTGCGGAAGGCTACACCTTC
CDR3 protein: CASSLSRVAEGYTF

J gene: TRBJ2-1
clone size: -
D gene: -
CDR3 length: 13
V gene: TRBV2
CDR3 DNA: TGTGCCAGCATCGGGGTGAGGACGAATGAGCAGTTCTTC
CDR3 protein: CASIGVRTNEQFF

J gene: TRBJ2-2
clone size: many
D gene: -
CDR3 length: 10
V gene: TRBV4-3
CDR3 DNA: TGCGCCAAGACAACCGGGGAGCTGTTTTTT
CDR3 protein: CAKTTGELFF

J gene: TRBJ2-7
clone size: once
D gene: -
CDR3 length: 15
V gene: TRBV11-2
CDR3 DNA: TGTGCCAGCAGCTTAGAGCTGGGGTCCGCCCACGAGCAGTACTTC
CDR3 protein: CASSLELGSAHEQYF

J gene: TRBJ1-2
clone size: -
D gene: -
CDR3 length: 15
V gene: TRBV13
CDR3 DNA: TGTGCCAGCAGCTTACGAAGGGGGTGGGACTATGGCTACACCTTC
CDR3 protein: CASSLRRGWDYGYTF

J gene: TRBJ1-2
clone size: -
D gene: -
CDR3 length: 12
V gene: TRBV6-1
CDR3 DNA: TGTGCCAGCAGTGAATGGGGGGGCGGGTACACCTTC
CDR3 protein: CASSEWGGGYTF

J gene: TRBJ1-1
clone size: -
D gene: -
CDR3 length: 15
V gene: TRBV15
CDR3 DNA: TGTGCCACCAGCAGAGGGGGCTACTTTTACACTGAAGCTTTCTTT
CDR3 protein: CATSRGGYFYTEAFF

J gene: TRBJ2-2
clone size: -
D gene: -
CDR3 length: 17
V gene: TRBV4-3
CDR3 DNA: TGCGCCAGCAGCCAAGGAGAGGGGCGGGCATTAACCGGGGAGCTGTTTTTT
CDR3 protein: CASSQGEGRALTGELFF

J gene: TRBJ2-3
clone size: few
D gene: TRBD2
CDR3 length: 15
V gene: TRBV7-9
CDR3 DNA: TGTGCCAGCAGCTTAGCGGGAGCGGGGGTAGATACGCAGTATTTT
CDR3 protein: CASSLAGAGVDTQYF

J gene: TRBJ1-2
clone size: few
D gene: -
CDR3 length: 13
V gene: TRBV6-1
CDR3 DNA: TGTGCCAGCAGCCGGGACACCAGATATGGCTACACCTTC
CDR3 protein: CASSRDTRYGYTF

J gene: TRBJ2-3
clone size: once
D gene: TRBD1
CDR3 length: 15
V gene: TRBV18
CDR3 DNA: TGTGCCAGCTCACCAGTGGCAGGGGGCGCAGATACGCAGTATTTT
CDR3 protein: CASSPVAGGADTQYF

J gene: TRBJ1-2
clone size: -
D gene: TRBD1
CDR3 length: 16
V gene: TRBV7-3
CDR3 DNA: TGTGCCAGCAGCTTAGCACAGGGGTCTTTGGGGGCTGGCTACACCTTC
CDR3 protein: CASSLAQGSLGAGYTF

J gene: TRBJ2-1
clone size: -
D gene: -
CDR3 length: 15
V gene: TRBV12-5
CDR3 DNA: TGTGCTAGTGGTTTGGGCGCAGGTGGGGGCAATGAGCAGTTCTTC
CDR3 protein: CASGLGAGGGNEQFF

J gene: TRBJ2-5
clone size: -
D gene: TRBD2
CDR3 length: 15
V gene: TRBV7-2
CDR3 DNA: TGTGCCAGCAGTACTAGCGGGAGGGCCTTGGAGACCCAGTACTTC
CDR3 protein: CASSTSGRALETQYF

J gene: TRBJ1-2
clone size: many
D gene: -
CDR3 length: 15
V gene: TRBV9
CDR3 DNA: TGTGCCAGCAGCGTTACCTACAGGGTCAGTAGCGGCTACACCTTC
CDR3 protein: CASSVTYRVSSGYTF

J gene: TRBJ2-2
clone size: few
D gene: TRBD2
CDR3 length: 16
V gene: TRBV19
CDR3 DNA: TGTGCCAGTAGTATCAAGAGCGGGAGGTCGGGCGGGGAGCTGTTTTTT
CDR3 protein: CASSIKSGRSGGELFF

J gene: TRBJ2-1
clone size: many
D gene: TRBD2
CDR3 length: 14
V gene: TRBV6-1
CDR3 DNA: TGTGCCAGCAGTACGACGACTAGCGGGAGGGAGCAGTTCTTC
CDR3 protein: CASSTTTSGREQFF

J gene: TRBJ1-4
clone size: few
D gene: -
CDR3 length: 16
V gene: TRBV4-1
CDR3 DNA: TGCGCCAGCAGCCAAGACTCGGGCCTCGCTAATGAAAAACTGTTTTTT
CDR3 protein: CASSQDSGLANEKLFF

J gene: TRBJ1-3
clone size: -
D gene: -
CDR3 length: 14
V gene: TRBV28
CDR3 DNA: TGTGCCAGCAGTTTATATACGTATGGAAACACCATATATTTT
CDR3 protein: CASSLYTYGNTIYF

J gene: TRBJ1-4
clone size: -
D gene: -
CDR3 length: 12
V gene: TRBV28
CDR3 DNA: TGTGCCAGCCAGCGGCCTAATGAAAAACTGTTTTTT
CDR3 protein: CASQRPNEKLFF

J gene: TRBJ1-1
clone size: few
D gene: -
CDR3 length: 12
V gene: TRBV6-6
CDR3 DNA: TGTGCCAGCAGTCACGGGGGGTCTGAAGCTTTCTTT
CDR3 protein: CASSHGGSEAFF

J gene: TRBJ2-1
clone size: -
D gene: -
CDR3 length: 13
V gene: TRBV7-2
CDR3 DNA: TGTGCCAGCAGCTTAGGGTTGTACAATGAGCAGTTCTTC
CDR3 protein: CASSLGLYNEQFF

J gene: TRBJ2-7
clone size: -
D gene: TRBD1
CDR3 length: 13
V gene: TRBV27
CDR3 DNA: TGTGCCAGCAGCCCCCCGACAGGGTACGAGCAGTACTTC
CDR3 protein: CASSPPTGYEQYF

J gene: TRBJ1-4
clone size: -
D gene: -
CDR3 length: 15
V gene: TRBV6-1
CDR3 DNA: TGTGCCAGCAGTGACTTAGGAACAGCACAGAAAAAGGTGTTTTTT
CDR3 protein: CASSDLGTAQKKVFF

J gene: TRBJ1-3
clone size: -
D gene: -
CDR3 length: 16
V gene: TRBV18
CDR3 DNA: TGTGCCAGCTCACCACGGGATAGCTCCTCTGGAAACACCATATATTTT
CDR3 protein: CASSPRDSSSGNTIYF

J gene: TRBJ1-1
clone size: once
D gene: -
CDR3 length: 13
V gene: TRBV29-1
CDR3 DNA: TGCAGCGTTCGGGTCGTGGAAATGACTGAAGCTTTCTTT
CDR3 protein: CSVRVVEMTEAFF

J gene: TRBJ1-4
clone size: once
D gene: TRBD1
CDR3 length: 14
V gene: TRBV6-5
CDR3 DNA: TGTGCCAGCAGTGGACAGGGTCTTCGGGAAAAACTGTTTTTT
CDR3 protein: CASSGQGLREKLFF

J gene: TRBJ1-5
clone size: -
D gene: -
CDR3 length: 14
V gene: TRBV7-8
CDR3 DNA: TGTGCCAGCAGCACGGCCAGTGGCAATCAGCCCCAGCATTTT
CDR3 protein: CASSTASGNQPQHF

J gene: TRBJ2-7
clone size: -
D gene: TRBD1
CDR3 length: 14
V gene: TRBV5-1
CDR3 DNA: TGCGCCAGCAGCCGGGACAGGGGGGATACTCAGCAGTACTTC
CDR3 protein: CASSRDRGDTQQYF

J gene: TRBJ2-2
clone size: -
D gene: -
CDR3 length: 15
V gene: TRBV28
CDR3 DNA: TGTGCCGCATCTCGGGGTGCCGCGAACACCGGGGAGCTGTTTTTT
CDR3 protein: CAASRGAANTGELFF

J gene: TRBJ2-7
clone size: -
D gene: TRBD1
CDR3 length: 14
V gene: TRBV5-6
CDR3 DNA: TGTGCCAGCAGCTTCCGCCCGACAGGGTACGAGCAGTACTTC
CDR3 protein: CASSFRPTGYEQYF

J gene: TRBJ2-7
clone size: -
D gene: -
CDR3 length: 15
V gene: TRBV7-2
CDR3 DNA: TGTGCCAGCAGCTTATATGGTCAGGGCCCCTACGAGCAGTACTTC
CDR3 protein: CASSLYGQGPYEQYF